This T cell receptor beta chain was retrieved from a study of vaccination and CD4 T cells after COVID-19. On the study more broadly: In culture, cells were exposed to overlapping spike peptides from SARS-CoV-2, HCoV-NL63, HCoV-OC43 and HCoV-229E.

This sample's treatment: roughly 10-day PBMC culture with coronavirus spike peptide pools or control peptides (ViraFEST assay). Via ViraFEST, peptide pools expanded antigen-specific T cells before TCR sequencing. Study-level findings and limits: Convalescent patients displayed spike mono-reactivity in 304 of 307 vaccine-specific clones.

V was shortened by 5 bases and J by 2 bases, with 12 bases between the two germline ends. CDR1 LNHNV and CDR2 YYDKDF come from the germline V gene (reference sequence). The CDR3 has 14 amino acids. Sequencing of the DNA from cultured CD4+ T cells was carried out with the Oncomine TCR Beta short-read assay. MiXCR was run by TCRdb on the PCR reads, yielding one entry per CDR3 protein. This table has around 15,000 distinct CDR3 sequences, roughly three fifths appearing once. This clonotype came up a few times. Antigen specificity is unknown. The specimen sequenced was CD4+ T cells from blood, cultured in vitro. The chain has TRBV15 and TRBJ2-5, with a tentative D call TRBD1 (5 bases). This TCR was recovered from a human donor who had recovered from COVID-19. In DNA form, the CDR3 reads TGTGCCACCAGCCGCCCAGACAGTCAAGAGACCCAGTACTTC. It codes for CATSRPDSQETQYF.